The T cell receptor beta chain under discussion was sequenced for a study of shared clonotypes between healthy human individuals. Only Caucasian adults living in Nashville, Tennessee served as donors. CDR3 size: 15 residues. Germline loops: CDR1 SGHVS, CDR2 FQNEAQ. V dropped 2 bases and J dropped 6; count of bases not matched to a gene: 7. About this clone: The antigen is unknown.

Original data processing: With immunoSEQ giving junction-only sequences and no quality scores, filtering differed. Repertoires were generated with immunoSEQ multiplex PCR, while TCRdb's copy carries only in-frame clones and drops some. D and trimming come from the DNA, and the V and J calls and clone size come from that table. The sample records about 700,000 clones, roughly 70% being singletons. Study-wide results and caveats: A handful of donors held about 5.1% of naive CD4 clonotypes in common. Some clonotypes were shared by all four sorted-subset donors, while others were not shared. The non-shared ones had lower generation probabilities than the shared ones.

The sequence was obtained from a woman aged 30 to 39 in good health. This chain uses TRBV7-8 with TRBJ1-2; 9 nucleotides agree with TRBD1. The sequenced sample consisted of memory CD4+ T cells sorted from blood. As to subset: CD45RA-negative fraction. CDR3 coding DNA: TGTGCCAGCAGCTTAAGGTCCGGACAGGGGAATGGCTACACCTTC. Translating gives CASSLRSGQGNGYTF.